This T cell receptor beta chain was profiled in a study of T cells after yellow fever vaccination. TCRdb re-derived calls from the 5' RACE reads in MiXCR, one entry per CDR3 protein. The repertoire holds tens of thousands of distinct CDR3 sequences, with more than 5.5% as singletons. Trimming took 5 bases from V and 6 from J; bases not matched to a gene: 10. Germline-derived CDR1 and CDR2 are MDHEN and SYDVKM. This CDR3 region has 17 residues. This clonotype was detected many times. This specimen was CD8+ T cells sorted from PBMCs, taken about 10 days after the first yellow fever vaccination. This chain links TRBV28 with TRBJ2-3; TRBD2 matches 14 bases. The TCR originated in a man aged 18 to 35 who received the YFV17D yellow fever vaccine. CDR3 DNA: TGTGCCAGCAGTAGCGGACTAGCGGGGGGTTTCAAGGATACGCAGTATTTT. Protein: CASSSGLAGGFKDTQYF. Full variable domain (rest looked up from reference TRBV28 and TRBJ2-3): DVKVTQSSRYLVKRTGEKVFLECVQDMDHENMFWYRQDPGLGLRLIYFSYDVKMKEKGDIPEGYSVSREKKERFSLILESASTNQTSMYLCASSSGLAGGFKDTQYFGPGTRLTVL.